Listed below are T cell receptor beta chains from one sample, sequenced in a study of identical twins. TCRdb re-called the 5' RACE reads through MiXCR, storing one row per CDR3 protein. This repertoire shows around 300,000 distinct CDR3 sequences, about 8% found once; its top ten account for 2% to 2.5%. These same data were also listed under a study on yellow fever vaccine responses in identical twins.

Sequenced: memory (CD45RO+) T cells sorted from blood. Source of these receptors: a woman aged 18-29 years in good health. Both conserved end residues are part of each CDR3.

V: TRBV28; J: TRBJ1-2; CDR3: CASSLPGGGYTF
V: TRBV5-1; J: TRBJ2-2; CDR3: CASSLGNSGELFF
V: TRBV12-3/TRBV12-4; J: TRBJ1-6; CDR3: CASSFTRTGAGYSPLHF
V: TRBV16; J: TRBJ1-1; CDR3: CASSQVTGQGAEAFF
V: TRBV6-1; J: TRBJ1-5; CDR3: CASRSRGTGKQPQHF
V: TRBV12-3/TRBV12-4; J: TRBJ2-5; CDR3: CASSPRLAQETQYF
V: TRBV3-1; J: TRBJ2-7; CDR3: CASSATSGRISNEQYF
V: TRBV12-3/TRBV12-4; J: TRBJ2-2; CDR3: CASSGTGLNTGELFF
V: TRBV11-2; J: TRBJ2-5; CDR3: CASSFTGLWQETQYF
V: TRBV7-9; J: TRBJ2-2; CDR3: CASRKDRANTGELFF
V: TRBV11-2; J: TRBJ2-2; CDR3: CAYGTGELFF
V: TRBV27; J: TRBJ1-2; CDR3: CASSLQTGYGYTF
V: TRBV20-1; J: TRBJ2-7; CDR3: CSARDQLARQGATYEQYF
V: TRBV7-9; J: TRBJ2-5; CDR3: CASSLFTGGERKTQYF
V: TRBV5-1; J: TRBJ2-5; CDR3: CASSFEVRETQYF
V: TRBV2; J: TRBJ1-5; CDR3: CASSLEDSNQPQHF
V: TRBV27; J: TRBJ2-1; CDR3: CASSNIGLAGNNEQFF
V: TRBV6-1; J: TRBJ2-2; CDR3: CASSPGEGGELFF